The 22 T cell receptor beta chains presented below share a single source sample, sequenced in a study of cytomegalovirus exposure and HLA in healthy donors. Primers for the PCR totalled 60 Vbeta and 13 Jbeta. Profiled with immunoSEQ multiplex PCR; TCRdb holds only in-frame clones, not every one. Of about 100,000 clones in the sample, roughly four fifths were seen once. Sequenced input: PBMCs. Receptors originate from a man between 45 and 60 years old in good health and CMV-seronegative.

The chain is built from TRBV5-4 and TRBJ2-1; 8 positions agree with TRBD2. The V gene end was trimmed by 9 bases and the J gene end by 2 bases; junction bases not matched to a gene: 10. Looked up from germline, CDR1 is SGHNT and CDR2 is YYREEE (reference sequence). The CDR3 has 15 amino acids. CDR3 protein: CATTGRAGAYNEQFF. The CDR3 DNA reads TGTGCCACCACAGGCCGAGCGGGGGCCTACAATGAGCAGTTCTTC.

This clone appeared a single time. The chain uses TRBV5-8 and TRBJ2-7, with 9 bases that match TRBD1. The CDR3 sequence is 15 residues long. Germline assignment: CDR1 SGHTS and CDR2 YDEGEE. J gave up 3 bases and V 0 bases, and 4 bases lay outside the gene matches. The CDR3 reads CASSLGTGADYEQYF. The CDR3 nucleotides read TGTGCCAGCAGCTTGGGGACAGGGGCGGACTACGAGCAGTACTTC.

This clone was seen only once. As DNA, the CDR3 is TGTGCCAGCAGTTTACTAGCGGGGTACAATGAGCAGTTCTTC. It specifies CASSLLAGYNEQFF. This chain joins TRBV27 and TRBJ2-1; 9 nucleotides align to TRBD2. The V segment lost 2 bases and the J segment 4 bases; nucleotides outside the gene matches: 0. The CDR3 extends over 14 amino acids. Germline values: CDR1 MNHEY, CDR2 SMNVEV (reference sequence).

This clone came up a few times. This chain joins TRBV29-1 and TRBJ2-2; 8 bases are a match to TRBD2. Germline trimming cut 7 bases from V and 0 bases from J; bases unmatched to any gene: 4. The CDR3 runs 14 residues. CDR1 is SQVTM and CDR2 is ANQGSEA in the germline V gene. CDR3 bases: TGCAGCGCAACTAGCGGTTCGAACACCGGGGAGCTGTTTTTT. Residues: CSATSGSNTGELFF.

The CDR3 spells CASSYQGGGAGELFF. In nucleotides, the CDR3 is TGTGCCAGCAGTTACCAAGGGGGGGGAGCCGGGGAGCTGTTTTTT. V gene TRBV6-5 combines with J gene TRBJ2-2, with TRBD2 as a possible D gene (7 bases). This CDR3 is built from 15 residues. The V gene's germline CDR1 is MNHEY and CDR2 SVGAGI. Trimming stripped 2 bases from V and 6 bases from J, with 13 bases between.

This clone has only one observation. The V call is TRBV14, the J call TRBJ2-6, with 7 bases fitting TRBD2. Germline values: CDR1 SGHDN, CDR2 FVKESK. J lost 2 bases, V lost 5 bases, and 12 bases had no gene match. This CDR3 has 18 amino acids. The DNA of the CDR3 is TGTGCCAGCAGCTCTGCTCGGGGGGTCATTCCTGGGGCCAACGTCCTGACTTTC. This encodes CASSSARGVIPGANVLTF.

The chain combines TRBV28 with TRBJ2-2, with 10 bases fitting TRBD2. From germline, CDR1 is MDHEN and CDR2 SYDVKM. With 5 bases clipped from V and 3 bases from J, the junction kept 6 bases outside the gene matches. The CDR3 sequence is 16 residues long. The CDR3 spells CASSRGTSAYTGELFF. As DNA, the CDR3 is TGTGCCAGCAGTAGAGGGACTAGCGCCTACACCGGGGAGCTGTTTTTT.

The CDR3 here is CASTSPGGGHLDQYF. The CDR3 DNA follows: TGTGCCAGCACCTCGCCCGGCGGGGGACATCTGGACCAGTACTTC. The rearrangement links TRBV5-4 to TRBJ2-5; D is possibly TRBD2 (7 bases). CDR1 and CDR2 (germline): SGHNT, YYREEE (reference sequence). The CDR3 loop spans 15 amino acids. With 6 bases removed from V and 10 bases from J, the gap between germline ends came to 25 bases.

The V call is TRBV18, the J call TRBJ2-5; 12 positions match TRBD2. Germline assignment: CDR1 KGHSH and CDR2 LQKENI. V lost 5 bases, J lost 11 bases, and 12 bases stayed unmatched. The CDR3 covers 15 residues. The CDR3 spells CASSWTSGEKGEQYF. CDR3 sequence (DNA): TGTGCCAGCTCATGGACTAGCGGGGAAAAAGGGGAGCAGTACTTC.

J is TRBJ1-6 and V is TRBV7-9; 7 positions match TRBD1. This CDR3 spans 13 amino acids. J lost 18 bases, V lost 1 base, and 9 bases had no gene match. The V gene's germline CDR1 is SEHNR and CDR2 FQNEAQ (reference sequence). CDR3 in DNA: TGTGCCAGCAGCTTAGAGGGGGCAGGCCGAGCCCACTTT. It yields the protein CASSLEGAGRAHF.

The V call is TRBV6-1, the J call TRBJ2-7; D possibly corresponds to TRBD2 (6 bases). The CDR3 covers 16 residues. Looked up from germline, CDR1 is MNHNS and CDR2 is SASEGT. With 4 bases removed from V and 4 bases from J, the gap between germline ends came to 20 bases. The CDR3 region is CASSVEQDSAGYEQYF. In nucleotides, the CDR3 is TGTGCCAGCAGTGTAGAACAGGACTCGGCGGGATACGAGCAGTACTTC.

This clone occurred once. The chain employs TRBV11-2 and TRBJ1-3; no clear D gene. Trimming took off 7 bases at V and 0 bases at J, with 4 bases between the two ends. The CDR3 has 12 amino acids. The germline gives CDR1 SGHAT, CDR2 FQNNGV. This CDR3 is CASTHSGNTIYF. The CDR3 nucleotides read TGTGCCAGCACCCACTCTGGAAACACCATATATTTT.

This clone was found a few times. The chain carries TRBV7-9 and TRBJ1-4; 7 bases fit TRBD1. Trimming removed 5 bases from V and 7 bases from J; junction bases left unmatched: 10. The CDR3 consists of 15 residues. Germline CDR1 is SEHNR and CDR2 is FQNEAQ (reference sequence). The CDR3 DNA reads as TGTGCCAGCAGCGCAAACGACAGGGACGGTGAAAAACTGTTTTTT. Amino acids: CASSANDRDGEKLFF.

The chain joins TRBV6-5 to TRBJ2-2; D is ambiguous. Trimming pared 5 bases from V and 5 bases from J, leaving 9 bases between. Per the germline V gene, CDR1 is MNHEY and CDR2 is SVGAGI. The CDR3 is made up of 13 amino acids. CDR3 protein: CASSKTDTGELFF. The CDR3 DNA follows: TGTGCCAGCAGTAAGACTGATACCGGGGAGCTGTTTTTT.

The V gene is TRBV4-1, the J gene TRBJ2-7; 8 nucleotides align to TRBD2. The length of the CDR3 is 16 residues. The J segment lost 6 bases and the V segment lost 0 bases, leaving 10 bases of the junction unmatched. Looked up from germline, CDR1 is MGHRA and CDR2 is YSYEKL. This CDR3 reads CASSQDSGTRAAEQYF. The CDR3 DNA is TGCGCCAGCAGCCAAGATTCGGGGACTAGGGCGGCCGAGCAGTACTTC.

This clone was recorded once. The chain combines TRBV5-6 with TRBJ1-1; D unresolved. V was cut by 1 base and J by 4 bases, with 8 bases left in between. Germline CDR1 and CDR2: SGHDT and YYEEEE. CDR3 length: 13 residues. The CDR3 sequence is CASSLLGSTEAFF. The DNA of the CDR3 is TGTGCCAGCAGCTTGTTAGGGAGCACTGAAGCTTTCTTT.

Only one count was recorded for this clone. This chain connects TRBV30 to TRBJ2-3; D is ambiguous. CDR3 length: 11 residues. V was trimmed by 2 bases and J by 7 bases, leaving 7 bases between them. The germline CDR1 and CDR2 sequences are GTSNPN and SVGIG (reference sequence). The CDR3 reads CAWSYSYTQYF. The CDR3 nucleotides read TGTGCCTGGAGTTACTCGTATACGCAGTATTTT.

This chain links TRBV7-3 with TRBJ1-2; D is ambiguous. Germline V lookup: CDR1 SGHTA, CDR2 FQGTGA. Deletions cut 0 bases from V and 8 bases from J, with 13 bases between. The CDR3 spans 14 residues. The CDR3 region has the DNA TGTGCCAGCAGCTTAACGGGAGGGAAACAAGGCTACACCTTC. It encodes CASSLTGGKQGYTF.

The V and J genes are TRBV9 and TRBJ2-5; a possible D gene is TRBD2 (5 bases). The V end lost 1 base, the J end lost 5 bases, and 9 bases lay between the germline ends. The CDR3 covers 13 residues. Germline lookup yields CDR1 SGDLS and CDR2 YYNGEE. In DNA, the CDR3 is TGTGCCAGCAGCGTACGGGATATCGAGACCCAGTACTTC. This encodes CASSVRDIETQYF.

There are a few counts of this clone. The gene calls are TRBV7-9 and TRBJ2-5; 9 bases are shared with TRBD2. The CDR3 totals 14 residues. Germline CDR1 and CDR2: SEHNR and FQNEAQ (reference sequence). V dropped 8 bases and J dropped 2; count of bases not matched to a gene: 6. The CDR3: CASRPLAGQETQYF. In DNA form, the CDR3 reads TGTGCCAGCCGCCCGCTAGCGGGACAAGAGACCCAGTACTTC.

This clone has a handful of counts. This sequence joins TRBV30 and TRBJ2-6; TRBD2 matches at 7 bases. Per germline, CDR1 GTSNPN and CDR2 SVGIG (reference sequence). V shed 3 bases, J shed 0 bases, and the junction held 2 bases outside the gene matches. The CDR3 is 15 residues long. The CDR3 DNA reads TGTGCCTGGAGCGGGGGGTACTCTGGGGCCAACGTCCTGACTTTC. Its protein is CAWSGGYSGANVLTF. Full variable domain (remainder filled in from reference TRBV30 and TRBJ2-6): SQTIHQWPATLVQPVGSPLSLECTVEGTSNPNLYWYRQAAGRGLQLLFYSVGIGQISSEVPQNLSASRPQDRQFILSSKKLLLSDSGFYLCAWSGGYSGANVLTFGAGSRLTVL.

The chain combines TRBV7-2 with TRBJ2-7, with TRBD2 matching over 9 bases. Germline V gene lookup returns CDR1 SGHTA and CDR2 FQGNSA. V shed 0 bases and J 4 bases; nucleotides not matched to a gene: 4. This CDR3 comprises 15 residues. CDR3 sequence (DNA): TGTGCCAGCAGCTTAGCGCTAGCGGGAAGGTACGAGCAGTACTTC. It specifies CASSLALAGRYEQYF.